This T cell receptor beta chain was recorded in a study of blood T cells in healthy people across ages. For the study at large: About one barcoded TCR beta cDNA was captured per two T cells.

The CDR3 is 14 amino acids. The ends were cut back, 4 bases at V and 4 bases at J, with 13 bases in the middle. Germline V gene sequence: CDR1 LNHNV, CDR2 YYDKDF (reference sequence). The authors ran a second PCR of about 6 to 11 cycles using a sample-barcoded 5' primer and a J-beta primer mix. TCRdb reprocessed the 5' RACE reads via MiXCR and lists one record per CDR3 protein. Of 1.5 million to 2 million distinct CDR3 sequences in the sample, around 35% were seen once. This clonotype was picked up a small number of times. This TCR derives from a woman in her 30s in good health. The sample was blood. The chain joins TRBV15 to TRBJ2-5, with D unresolved. The CDR3 nucleotides are TGTGCCACCAGCACCAACGTGCCCCCAGAGACCCAGTACTTC. Encoded protein: CATSTNVPPETQYF.